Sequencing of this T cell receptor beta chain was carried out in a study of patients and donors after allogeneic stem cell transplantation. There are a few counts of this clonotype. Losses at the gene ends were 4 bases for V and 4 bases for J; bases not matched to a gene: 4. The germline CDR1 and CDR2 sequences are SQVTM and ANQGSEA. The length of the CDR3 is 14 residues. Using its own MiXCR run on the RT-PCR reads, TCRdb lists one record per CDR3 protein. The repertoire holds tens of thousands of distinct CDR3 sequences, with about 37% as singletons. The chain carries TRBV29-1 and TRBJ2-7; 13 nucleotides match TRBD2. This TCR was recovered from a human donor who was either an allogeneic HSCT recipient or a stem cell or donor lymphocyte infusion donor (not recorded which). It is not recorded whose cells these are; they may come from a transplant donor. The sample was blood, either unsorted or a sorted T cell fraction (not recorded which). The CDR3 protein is CSVAGLAGEYEQYF. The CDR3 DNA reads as TGCAGCGTTGCTGGACTAGCGGGAGAATACGAGCAGTACTTC.